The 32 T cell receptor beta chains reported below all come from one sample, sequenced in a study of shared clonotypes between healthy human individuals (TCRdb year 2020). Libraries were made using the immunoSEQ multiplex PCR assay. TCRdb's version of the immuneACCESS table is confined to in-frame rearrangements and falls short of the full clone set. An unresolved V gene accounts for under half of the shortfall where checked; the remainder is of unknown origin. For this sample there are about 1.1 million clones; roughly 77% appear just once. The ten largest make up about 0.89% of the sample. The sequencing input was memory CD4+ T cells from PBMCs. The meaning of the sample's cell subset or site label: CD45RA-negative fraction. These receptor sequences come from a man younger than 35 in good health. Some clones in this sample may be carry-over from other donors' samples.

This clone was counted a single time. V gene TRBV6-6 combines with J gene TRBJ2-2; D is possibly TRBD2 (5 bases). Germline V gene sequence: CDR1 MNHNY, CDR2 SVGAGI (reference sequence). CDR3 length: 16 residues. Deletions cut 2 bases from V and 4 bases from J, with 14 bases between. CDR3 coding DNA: TGTGCCAGCAGTTACCCGACACCAAGCGGCACCGGGGAGCTGTTTTTT. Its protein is CASSYPTPSGTGELFF.

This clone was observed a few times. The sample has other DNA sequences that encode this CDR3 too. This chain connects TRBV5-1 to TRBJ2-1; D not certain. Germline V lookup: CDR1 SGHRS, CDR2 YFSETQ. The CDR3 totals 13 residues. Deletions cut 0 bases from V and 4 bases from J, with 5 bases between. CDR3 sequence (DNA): TGCGCCAGCAGCTTGGACCCTTACAATGAGCAGTTCTTC. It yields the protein CASSLDPYNEQFF.

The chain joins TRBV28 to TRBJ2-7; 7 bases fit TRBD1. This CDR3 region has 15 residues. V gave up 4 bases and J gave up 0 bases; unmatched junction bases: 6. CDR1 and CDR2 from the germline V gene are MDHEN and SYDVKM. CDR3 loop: CASSSGTVLSYEQYF. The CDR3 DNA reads TGTGCCAGCAGTTCAGGGACAGTCCTCTCCTACGAGCAGTACTTC.

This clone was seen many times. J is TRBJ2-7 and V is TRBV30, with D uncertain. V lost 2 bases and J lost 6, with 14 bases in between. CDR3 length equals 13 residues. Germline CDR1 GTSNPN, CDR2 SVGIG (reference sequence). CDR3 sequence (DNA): TGTGCCTGGAGTCACAAAGCGAGTCGCGAGCAGTACTTC. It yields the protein CAWSHKASREQYF.

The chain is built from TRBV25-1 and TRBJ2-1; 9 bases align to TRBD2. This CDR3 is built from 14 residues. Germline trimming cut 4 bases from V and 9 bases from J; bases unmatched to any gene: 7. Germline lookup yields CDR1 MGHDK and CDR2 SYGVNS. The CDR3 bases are TGTGCCAGCAGTGTGGGCGGGAGGGCCAGTGAGCAGTTCTTC. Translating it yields CASSVGGRASEQFF.

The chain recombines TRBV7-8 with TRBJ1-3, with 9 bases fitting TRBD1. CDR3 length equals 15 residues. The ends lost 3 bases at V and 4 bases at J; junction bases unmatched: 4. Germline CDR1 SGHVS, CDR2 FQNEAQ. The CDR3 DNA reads TGTGCCAGCAGCTTGGACAGGGGATGGGGAAACACCATATATTTT. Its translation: CASSLDRGWGNTIYF.

CDR3 nucleotide sequence: TGTGCCAGCAGTTACGCCCGGAAGGCCACCTACGAGCAGTACTTC. Encoded protein: CASSYARKATYEQYF. The chain carries TRBV6-5 and TRBJ2-7; D not resolved. Per germline, CDR1 MNHEY and CDR2 SVGAGI. CDR3 length: 15 residues. Trimming cost V 2 bases and J 2 bases, with 13 bases left between them.

The DNA of the CDR3 is TGTGCCAGCAGCCTGTCGGACAGGAATGAAAAACTGTTTTTT. This encodes CASSLSDRNEKLFF. This chain connects TRBV28 to TRBJ1-4, with 7 bases fitting TRBD1. CDR3 length equals 14 residues. V shed 6 bases, J shed 5 bases, and the junction held 6 bases outside the gene matches. Per germline, CDR1 MDHEN and CDR2 SYDVKM.

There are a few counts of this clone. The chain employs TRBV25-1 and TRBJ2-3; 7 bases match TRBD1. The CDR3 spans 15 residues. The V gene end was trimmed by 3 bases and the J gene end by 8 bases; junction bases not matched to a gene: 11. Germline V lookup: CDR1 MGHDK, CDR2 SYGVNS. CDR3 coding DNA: TGTGCCAGCAGTGACCCCGGACAGGCCGTTGGTACGCAGTATTTT. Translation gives CASSDPGQAVGTQYF.

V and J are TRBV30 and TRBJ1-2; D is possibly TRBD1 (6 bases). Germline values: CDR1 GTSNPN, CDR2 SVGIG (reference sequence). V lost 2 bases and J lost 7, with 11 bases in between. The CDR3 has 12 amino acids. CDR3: CAWSWQGTGYTF. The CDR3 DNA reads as TGTGCCTGGAGTTGGCAGGGGACTGGCTACACCTTC.

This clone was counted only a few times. CDR3 in amino acids: CASSGGPSGSETQYF. The CDR3 nucleotides read TGTGCCAGCAGCGGCGGGCCTAGCGGGAGTGAGACCCAGTACTTC. The chain combines TRBV7-6 with TRBJ2-5; 10 nucleotides agree with TRBD2. J was trimmed by 5 bases and V by 5 bases; bases with no gene match: 8. Germline CDR1 is SGHVS and CDR2 is FNYEAQ. The CDR3 is 15 residues long. The whole variable domain, filled in from reference TRBV7-6 and TRBJ2-5, reads GAGVSQSPRYKVTKRGQDVALRCDPISGHVSLYWYRQALGQGPEFLTYFNYEAQQDKSGLPNDRFSAERPEGSISTLTIQRTEQRDSAMYRCASSGGPSGSETQYFGPGTRLLVL.

The CDR3 protein is CASSQVSSGLSSYEQYF. In nucleotides, the CDR3 is TGCGCCAGCAGCCAAGTATCGTCGGGACTCAGCTCCTACGAGCAGTACTTC. The chain has TRBV4-1 and TRBJ2-7; maybe TRBD2 (6 bases). The CDR3 has 17 residues. Germline V gene lookup returns CDR1 MGHRA and CDR2 YSYEKL. Trimming pared 1 base from V and 0 bases from J, leaving 16 bases between.

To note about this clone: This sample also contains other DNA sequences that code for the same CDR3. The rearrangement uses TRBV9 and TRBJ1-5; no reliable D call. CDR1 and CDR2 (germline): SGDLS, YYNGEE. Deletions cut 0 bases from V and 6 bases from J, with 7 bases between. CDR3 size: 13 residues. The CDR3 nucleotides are TGTGCCAGCAGCGTAGATGAGGGTCAGCCCCAGCATTTT. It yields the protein CASSVDEGQPQHF.

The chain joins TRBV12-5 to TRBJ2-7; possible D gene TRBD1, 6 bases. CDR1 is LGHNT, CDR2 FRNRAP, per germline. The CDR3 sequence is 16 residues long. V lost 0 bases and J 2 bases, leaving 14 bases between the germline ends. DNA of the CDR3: TGTGCTAGTGGTTTGGTACTGTACAGGGCACCCTACGAGCAGTACTTC. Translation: CASGLVLYRAPYEQYF. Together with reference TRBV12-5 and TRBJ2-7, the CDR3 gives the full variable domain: DARVTQTPRHKVTEMGQEVTMRCQPILGHNTVFWYRQTMMQGLELLAYFRNRAPLDDSGMPKDRFSAEMPDATLATLKIQPSEPRDSAVYFCASGLVLYRAPYEQYFGPGTRLTVT.

In DNA, the CDR3 is TGTGCCAGCAGTTACCGTCTAGGCCAGCCCCAGCATTTT. Encoded protein: CASSYRLGQPQHF. The rearrangement links TRBV28 to TRBJ1-5; D is ambiguous. The CDR3 extends over 13 amino acids. The germline CDR1 and CDR2 sequences are MDHEN and SYDVKM. Trimming stripped 4 bases from V and 7 bases from J, with 11 bases between.

CDR3 residues: CASSWQGSVGNTIYF. The CDR3 nucleotides are TGTGCCAGCAGCTGGCAGGGGTCGGTGGGAAACACCATATATTTT. The rearrangement uses TRBV5-5 and TRBJ1-3, with D tentatively TRBD1 (6 bases). Per the germline V gene, CDR1 is SGHKS and CDR2 is YYEKEE (reference sequence). V lost 3 bases, J lost 4 bases, and 14 bases lay in between. This CDR3 contains 15 residues.

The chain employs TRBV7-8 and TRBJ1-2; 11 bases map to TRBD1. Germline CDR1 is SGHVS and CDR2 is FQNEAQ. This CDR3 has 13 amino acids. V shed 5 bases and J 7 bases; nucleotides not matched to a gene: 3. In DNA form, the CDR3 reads TGTGCCAGCAGCATAGGGACAGGGGGTGGCTACACCTTC. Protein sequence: CASSIGTGGGYTF.

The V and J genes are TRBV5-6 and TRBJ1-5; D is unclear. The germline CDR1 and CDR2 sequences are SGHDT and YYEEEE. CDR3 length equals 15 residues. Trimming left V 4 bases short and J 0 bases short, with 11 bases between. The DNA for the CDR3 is TGTGCCAGCAGCCTCGGGATTTATAGCAATCAGCCCCAGCATTTT. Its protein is CASSLGIYSNQPQHF.

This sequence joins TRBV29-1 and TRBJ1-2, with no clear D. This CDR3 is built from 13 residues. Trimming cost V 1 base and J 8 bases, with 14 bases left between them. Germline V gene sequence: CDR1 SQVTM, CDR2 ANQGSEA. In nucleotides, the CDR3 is TGCAGCGTTGAAGGGGAGAAGCGTCTGGGCTACACCTTC. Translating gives CSVEGEKRLGYTF.

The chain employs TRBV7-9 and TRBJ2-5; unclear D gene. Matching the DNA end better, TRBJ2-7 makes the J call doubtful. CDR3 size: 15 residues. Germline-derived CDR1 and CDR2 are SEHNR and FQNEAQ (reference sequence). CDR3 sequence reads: CASSPVSQSLDEQYF. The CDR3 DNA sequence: TGTGCCAGCAGCCCCGTGTCTCAGTCCCTCGACGAGCAGTACTTC.

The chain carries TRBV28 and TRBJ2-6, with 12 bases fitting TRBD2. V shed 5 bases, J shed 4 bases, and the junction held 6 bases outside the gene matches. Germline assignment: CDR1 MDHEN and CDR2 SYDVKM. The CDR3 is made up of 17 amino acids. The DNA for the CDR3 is TGTGCCAGCAGTACACTAGCGGGAGGCTCAGGGGCCAACGTCCTGACTTTC. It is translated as CASSTLAGGSGANVLTF.

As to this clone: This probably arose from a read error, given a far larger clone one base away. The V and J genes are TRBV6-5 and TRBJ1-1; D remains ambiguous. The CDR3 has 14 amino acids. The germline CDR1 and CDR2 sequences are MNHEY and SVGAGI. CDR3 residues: CASSPPSRNTETFF. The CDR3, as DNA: TGTGCCAGCAGTCCCCCTTCACGGAACACTGAAACTTTCTTT.

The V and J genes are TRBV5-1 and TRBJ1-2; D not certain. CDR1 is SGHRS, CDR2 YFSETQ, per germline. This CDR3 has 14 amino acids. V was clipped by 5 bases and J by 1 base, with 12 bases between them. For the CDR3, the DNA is TGCGCCAGCAGTCCGGCCACCCTTAACTATGGCTACACCTTC. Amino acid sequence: CASSPATLNYGYTF.

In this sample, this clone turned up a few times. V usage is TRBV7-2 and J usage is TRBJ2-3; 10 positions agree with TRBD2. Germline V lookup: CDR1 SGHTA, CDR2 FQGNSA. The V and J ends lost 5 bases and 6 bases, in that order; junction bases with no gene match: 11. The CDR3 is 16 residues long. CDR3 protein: CASSPRGLAGVDTQYF. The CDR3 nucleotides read TGTGCCAGCAGCCCCAGGGGGCTAGCGGGAGTGGATACGCAGTATTTT.

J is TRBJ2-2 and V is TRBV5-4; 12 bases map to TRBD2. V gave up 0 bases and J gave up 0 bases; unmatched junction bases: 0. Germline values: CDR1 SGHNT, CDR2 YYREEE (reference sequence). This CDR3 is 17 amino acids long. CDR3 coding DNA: TGTGCCAGCAGCTTGGGACTAGCGGGAGCGAACACCGGGGAGCTGTTTTTT. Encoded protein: CASSLGLAGANTGELFF. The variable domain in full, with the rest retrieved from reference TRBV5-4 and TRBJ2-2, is ETGVTQSPTHLIKTRGQQVTLRCSSQSGHNTVSWYQQALGQGPQFIFQYYREEENGRGNFPPRFSGLQFPNYSSELNVNALELDDSALYLCASSLGLAGANTGELFFGEGSRLTVL.

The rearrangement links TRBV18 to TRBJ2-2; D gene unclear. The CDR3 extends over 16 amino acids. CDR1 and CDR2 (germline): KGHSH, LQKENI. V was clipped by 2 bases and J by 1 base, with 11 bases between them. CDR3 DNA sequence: TGTGCCAGCTCACCAGTTCCCGTCGGGAACACCGGGGAGCTGTTTTTT. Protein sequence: CASSPVPVGNTGELFF.

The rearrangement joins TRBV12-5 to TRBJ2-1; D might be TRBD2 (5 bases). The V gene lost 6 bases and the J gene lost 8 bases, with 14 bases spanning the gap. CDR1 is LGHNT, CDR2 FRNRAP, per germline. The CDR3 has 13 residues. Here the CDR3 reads CASGPPGSDEQFF. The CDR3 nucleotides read TGTGCTAGTGGCCCGCCTGGGAGCGATGAGCAGTTCTTC.

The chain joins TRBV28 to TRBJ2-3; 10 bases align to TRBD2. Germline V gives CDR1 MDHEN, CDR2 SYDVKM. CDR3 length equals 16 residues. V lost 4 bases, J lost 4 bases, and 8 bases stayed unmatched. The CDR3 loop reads CASSSSTSGFPDTQYF. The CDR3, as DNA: TGTGCCAGCAGTTCCTCGACTAGCGGGTTCCCAGATACGCAGTATTTT. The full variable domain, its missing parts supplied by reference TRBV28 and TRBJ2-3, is DVKVTQSSRYLVKRTGEKVFLECVQDMDHENMFWYRQDPGLGLRLIYFSYDVKMKEKGDIPEGYSVSREKKERFSLILESASTNQTSMYLCASSSSTSGFPDTQYFGPGTRLTVL.

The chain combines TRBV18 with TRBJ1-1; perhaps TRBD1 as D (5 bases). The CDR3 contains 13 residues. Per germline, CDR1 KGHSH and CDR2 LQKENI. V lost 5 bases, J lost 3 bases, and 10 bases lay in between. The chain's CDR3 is CASSSQGHTEAFF. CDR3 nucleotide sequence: TGTGCCAGCTCATCGCAGGGACACACTGAAGCTTTCTTT.

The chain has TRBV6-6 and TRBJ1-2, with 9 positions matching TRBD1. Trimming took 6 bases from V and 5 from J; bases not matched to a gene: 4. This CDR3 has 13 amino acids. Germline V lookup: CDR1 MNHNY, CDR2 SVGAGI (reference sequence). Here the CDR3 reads CASSQGQGYGYTF. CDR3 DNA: TGTGCCAGCAGCCAGGGACAGGGATATGGCTACACCTTC.

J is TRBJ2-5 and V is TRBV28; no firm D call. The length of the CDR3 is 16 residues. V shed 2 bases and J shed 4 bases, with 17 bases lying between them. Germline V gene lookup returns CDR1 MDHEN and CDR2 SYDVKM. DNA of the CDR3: TGTGCCAGCAGTTTAGAATGGCCGGATAACGGAGAGACCCAGTACTTC. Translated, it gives CASSLEWPDNGETQYF.

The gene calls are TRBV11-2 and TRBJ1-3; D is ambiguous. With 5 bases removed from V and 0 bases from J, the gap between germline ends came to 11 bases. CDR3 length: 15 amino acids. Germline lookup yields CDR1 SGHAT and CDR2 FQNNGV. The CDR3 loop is CASSPGMLSGNTIYF. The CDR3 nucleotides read TGTGCCAGCAGCCCGGGGATGCTCTCTGGAAACACCATATATTTT. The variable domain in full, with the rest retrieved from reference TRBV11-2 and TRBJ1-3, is EAGVAQSPRYKIIEKRQSVAFWCNPISGHATLYWYQQILGQGPKLLIQFQNNGVVDDSQLPKDRFSAERLKGVDSTLKIQPAKLEDSAVYLCASSPGMLSGNTIYFGEGSWLTVV.